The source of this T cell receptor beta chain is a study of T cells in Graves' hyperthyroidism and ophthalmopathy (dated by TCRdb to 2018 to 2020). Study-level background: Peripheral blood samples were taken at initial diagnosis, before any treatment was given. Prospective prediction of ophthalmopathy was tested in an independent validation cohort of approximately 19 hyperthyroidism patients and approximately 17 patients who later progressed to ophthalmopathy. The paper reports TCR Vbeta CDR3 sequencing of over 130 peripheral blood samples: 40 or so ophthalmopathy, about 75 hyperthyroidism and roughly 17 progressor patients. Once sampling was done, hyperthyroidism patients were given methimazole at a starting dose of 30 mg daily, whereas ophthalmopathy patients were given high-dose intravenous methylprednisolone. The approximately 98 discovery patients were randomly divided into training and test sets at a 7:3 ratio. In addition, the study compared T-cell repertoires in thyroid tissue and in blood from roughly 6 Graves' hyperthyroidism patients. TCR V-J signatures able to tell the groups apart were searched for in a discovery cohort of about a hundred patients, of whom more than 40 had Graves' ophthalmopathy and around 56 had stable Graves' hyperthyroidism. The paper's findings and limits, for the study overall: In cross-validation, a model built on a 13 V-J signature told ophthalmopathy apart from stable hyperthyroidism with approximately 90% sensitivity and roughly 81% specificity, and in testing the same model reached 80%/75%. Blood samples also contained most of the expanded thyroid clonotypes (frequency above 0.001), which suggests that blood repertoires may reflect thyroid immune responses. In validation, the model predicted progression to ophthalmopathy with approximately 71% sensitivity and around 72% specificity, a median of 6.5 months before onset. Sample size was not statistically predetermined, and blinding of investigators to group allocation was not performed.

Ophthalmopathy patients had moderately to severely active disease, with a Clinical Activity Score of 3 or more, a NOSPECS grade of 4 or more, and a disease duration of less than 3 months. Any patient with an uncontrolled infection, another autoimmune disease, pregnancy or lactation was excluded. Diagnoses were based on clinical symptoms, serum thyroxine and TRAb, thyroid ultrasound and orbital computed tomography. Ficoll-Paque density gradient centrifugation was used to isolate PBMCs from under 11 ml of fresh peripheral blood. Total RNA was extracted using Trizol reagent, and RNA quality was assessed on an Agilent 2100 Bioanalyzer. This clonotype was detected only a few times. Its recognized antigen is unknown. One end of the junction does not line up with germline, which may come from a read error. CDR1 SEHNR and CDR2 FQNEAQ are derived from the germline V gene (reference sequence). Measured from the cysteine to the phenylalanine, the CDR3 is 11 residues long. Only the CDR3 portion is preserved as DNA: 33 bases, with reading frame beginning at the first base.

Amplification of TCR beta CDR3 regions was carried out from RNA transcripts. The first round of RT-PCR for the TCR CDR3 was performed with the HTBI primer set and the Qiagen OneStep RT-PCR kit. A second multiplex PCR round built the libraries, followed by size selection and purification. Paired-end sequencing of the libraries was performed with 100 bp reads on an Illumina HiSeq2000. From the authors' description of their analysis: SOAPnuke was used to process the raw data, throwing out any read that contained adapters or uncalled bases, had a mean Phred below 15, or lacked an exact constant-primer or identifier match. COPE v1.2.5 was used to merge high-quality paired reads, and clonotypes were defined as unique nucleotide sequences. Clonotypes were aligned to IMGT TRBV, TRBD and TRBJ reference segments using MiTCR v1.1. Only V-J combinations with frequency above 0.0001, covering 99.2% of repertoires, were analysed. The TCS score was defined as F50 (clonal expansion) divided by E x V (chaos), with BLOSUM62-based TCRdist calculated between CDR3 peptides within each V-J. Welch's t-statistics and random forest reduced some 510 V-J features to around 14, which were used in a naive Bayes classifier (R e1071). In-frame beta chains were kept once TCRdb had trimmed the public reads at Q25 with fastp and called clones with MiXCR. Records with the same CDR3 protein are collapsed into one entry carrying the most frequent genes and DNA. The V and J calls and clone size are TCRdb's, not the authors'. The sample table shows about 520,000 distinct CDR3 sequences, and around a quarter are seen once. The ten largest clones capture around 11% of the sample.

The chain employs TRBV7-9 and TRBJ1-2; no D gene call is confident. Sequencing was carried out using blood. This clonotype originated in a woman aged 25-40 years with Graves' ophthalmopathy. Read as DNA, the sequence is TGTGCCAGCAGCTTAGAGGTACAGACTGACTTC. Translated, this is CASSLEVQTDF. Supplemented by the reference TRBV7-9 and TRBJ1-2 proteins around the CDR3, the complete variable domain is DTGVSQNPRHKITKRGQNVTFRCDPISEHNRLYWYRQTLGQGPEFLTYFQNEAQLEKSRLLSDRFSAERPKGSFSTLEIQRTEQGDSAMYLCASSLEVQTDFGSGTRLTVV.